These 25 T cell receptor beta chains were all obtained from the same sample, sequenced in a study of blood T cell repertoires in COVID-19. Method: immunoSEQ multiplex PCR; TCRdb's copy keeps in-frame clones and lacks some. The sample carries some 200,000 clones, about nine tenths recorded once. The sample consisted of peripheral blood. These receptors were obtained from an older man with acute or convalescent COVID-19.

The chain combines TRBV7-9 with TRBJ1-3; 11 nucleotides match TRBD1. V dropped 4 bases and J dropped 14; count of bases not matched to a gene: 13. There are 15 residues in the CDR3. The germline gives CDR1 SEHNR, CDR2 FQNEAQ (reference sequence). CDR3 DNA sequence: TGTGCCAGCAGCTCACTCGGGACAGGGGGTTCTTCACTATATTTT. It translates to CASSSLGTGGSSLYF.

This clone has only one observation. The chain couples TRBV6-1 to TRBJ2-3; 7 bases agree with TRBD2. The CDR3 runs to 15 residues. Trimming at V came to 3 bases and at J to 5 bases, leaving 8 bases not matched to a gene. In germline, CDR1 is MNHNS, CDR2 SASEGT. CDR3 residues: CASSDASGIGDTQYF. Here the CDR3 DNA reads TGTGCCAGCAGTGACGCGAGCGGGATAGGAGATACGCAGTATTTT.

The chain employs TRBV25-1 and TRBJ1-2; maybe TRBD1 (5 bases). Germline assignment: CDR1 MGHDK and CDR2 SYGVNS. The V end lost 2 bases, the J end lost 6 bases, and 10 bases lay between the germline ends. This CDR3 has 13 residues. CDR3 amino acids: CASSEDRTNGYTF. The CDR3 DNA follows: TGTGCCAGCAGTGAAGACCGGACAAATGGCTACACCTTC.

This clone was found once. The J gene is TRBJ1-1, the V gene TRBV5-5, with TRBD1 matching 9 bases. The CDR3 totals 15 residues. The germline CDR1 and CDR2 sequences are SGHKS and YYEKEE (reference sequence). V dropped 2 bases and J dropped 3; count of bases not matched to a gene: 5. The CDR3 coding sequence is TGTGCCAGCAGCTTAACCGGGACAGGGTACACTGAAGCTTTCTTT. Its translation: CASSLTGTGYTEAFF.

With respect to this clone: At one of its ends the junction is not consistent with the germline gene, which may arise from a read error. V and J are TRBV11-2 and TRBJ1-2, with unresolved D. Germline lookup yields CDR1 SGHAT and CDR2 FQNNGV. The length of the CDR3 is 11 residues. The CDR3 nucleotides read TGTGCCAGCAGCTTATTGTCGGGAATATTCTTC. Translating gives CASSLLSGIFF.

The CDR3 region has the DNA TGTGCCAGCAGTGACGCCAGGGAGACCCAGTACTTC. It encodes CASSDARETQYF. This sequence joins TRBV6-4 and TRBJ2-5; D is ambiguous. Germline CDR1 reads MRHNA; CDR2 reads SNTAGT. CDR3 length: 12 amino acids. V lost 2 bases and J 5 bases, leaving 6 bases between the germline ends.

V and J are TRBV18 and TRBJ1-3; D is uncertain. Germline V gives CDR1 KGHSH, CDR2 LQKENI. The CDR3 runs 17 residues. V was shortened by 0 bases and J by 0 bases, with 12 bases between the two germline ends. CDR3 coding DNA: TGTGCCAGCTCACCACCTTCTGCAGGTCCCTCTGGAAACACCATATATTTT. Protein product: CASSPPSAGPSGNTIYF.

The rearrangement uses TRBV10-1 and TRBJ2-1, with D maybe TRBD1 (8 bases). Germline V gene sequence: CDR1 WNHNN, CDR2 SYGVQD (reference sequence). The CDR3 consists of 16 residues. Between the trimmed V and J ends, which lost 9 bases and 7 bases, there was a span of 25 bases. The CDR3 nucleotides are TGCGCCAGTAACAGCGGGACGGGACAGGATTTGAATGAGCAGTTCTTC. It specifies CASNSGTGQDLNEQFF.

V usage is TRBV11-3 and J usage is TRBJ1-2; no clear D gene. Looked up from germline, CDR1 is SGHNT and CDR2 is YENEEA. V shed 5 bases and J shed 0 bases, with 13 bases lying between them. The CDR3 is 15 amino acids. The CDR3 region has the DNA TGTGCCAGCAGCCCCAGACCGGGTACTAACTATGGCTACACCTTC. Protein: CASSPRPGTNYGYTF.

The chain joins TRBV24-1 to TRBJ2-1; no firm D call. V dropped 10 bases and J dropped 7 bases, with 16 bases sitting between them. In germline, CDR1 is KGHDR, CDR2 SFDVKD. The CDR3 extends over 13 amino acids. For the CDR3, the DNA is TGTGCCACGATGCAAACTACTGGGAATGAGCAGTTCTTC. It is translated as CATMQTTGNEQFF.

This sequence joins TRBV9 and TRBJ2-2; possible D gene TRBD1, 5 bases. Trimming stripped 5 bases from V and 6 bases from J, with 11 bases between. Looked up from germline, CDR1 is SGDLS and CDR2 is YYNGEE. This CDR3 region has 13 residues. The CDR3: CASRGQPPGELFF. CDR3 coding DNA: TGTGCCAGCAGAGGACAACCGCCCGGGGAGCTGTTTTTT.

V and J are TRBV3-1 (or the pseudogene TRBV3-2) and TRBJ2-1; possibly TRBD2 for D (5 bases). This CDR3 has 15 residues. Trimming stripped 4 bases from V and 0 bases from J, with 10 bases between. Germline V gives CDR1 LGHDT, CDR2 YNNKEL (reference sequence). The CDR3 bases are TGTGCCAGCAGCCCCGGACTGTCCTCCTACAATGAGCAGTTCTTC. Its translation is CASSPGLSSYNEQFF.

The J gene is TRBJ2-6, the V gene TRBV30; TRBD1 agrees at 8 bases. Germline loops: CDR1 GTSNPN, CDR2 SVGIG (reference sequence). The trim removed 2 bases at V and 4 bases at J, leaving 13 bases unmatched. The CDR3 sequence is 18 residues long. Here the CDR3 reads CAWSPQRTGFSGANVLTF. The CDR3 bases are TGTGCCTGGAGTCCCCAGCGGACAGGGTTTTCCGGGGCCAACGTCCTGACTTTC.

The chain joins TRBV19 to TRBJ2-3; TRBD2 aligns across 12 bases. CDR1 LNHDA and CDR2 SQIVND come from the germline V gene (reference sequence). The V segment lost 1 base and the J segment 0 bases; nucleotides outside the gene matches: 14. CDR3 size: 21 residues. CDR3 region: CASSIGPGRLAGALSTDTQYF. The CDR3 nucleotides read TGTGCCAGTAGTATAGGTCCGGGCAGACTAGCGGGAGCCCTTAGCACAGATACGCAGTATTTT.

This chain connects TRBV7-3 to TRBJ2-5; 14 nucleotides line up with TRBD2. V dropped 1 base and J dropped 4; count of bases not matched to a gene: 5. Germline V gene sequence: CDR1 SGHTA, CDR2 FQGTGA. This CDR3 is built from 17 residues. Here the CDR3 reads CASSLSSGTSGRETQYF. The CDR3 DNA reads TGTGCCAGCAGCTTAAGTTCTGGGACTAGCGGGAGAGAGACCCAGTACTTC.

This chain joins TRBV9 and TRBJ1-2, with 10 bases matching TRBD1. CDR1 is SGDLS and CDR2 is YYNGEE in the germline V gene. The CDR3 extends over 15 amino acids. With V trimmed by 4 bases and J by 6 bases, 9 bases remained unmatched. The CDR3 protein is CASSLRDRGTDGYTF. The CDR3, as DNA: TGTGCCAGCAGCCTAAGGGACAGGGGAACGGATGGCTACACCTTC.

The chain employs TRBV19 and TRBJ2-7; 8 bases fit TRBD1. J was trimmed by 7 bases and V by 3 bases; bases with no gene match: 11. The CDR3 has 15 residues. Germline V CDR1 and CDR2: LNHDA, SQIVND (reference sequence). The CDR3 DNA follows: TGTGCCAGTAGTATTCCCCGGACAGGGAATGGAGAGCAGTACGTC. Its protein product is CASSIPRTGNGEQYV.

The chain couples TRBV27 to TRBJ2-1; TRBD2 is a possible D gene (5 bases). The ends were cut back, 2 bases at V and 4 bases at J, with 15 bases in the middle. CDR1 is MNHEY and CDR2 is SMNVEV in the germline V gene (reference sequence). The CDR3 covers 16 residues. Written as DNA, the CDR3 is TGTGCCAGCAGTTTAAGGTGGGAGAGGTTGTACAATGAGCAGTTCTTC. This codes for CASSLRWERLYNEQFF.

The chain links TRBV27 to TRBJ1-2; maybe TRBD1 (6 bases). Germline CDR1 is MNHEY and CDR2 is SMNVEV (reference sequence). Trimming cost V 5 bases and J 8 bases, with 12 bases left between them. The CDR3 has 12 residues. CDR3 protein: CASSGGREGYTF. In nucleotides, the CDR3 is TGTGCCAGCAGTGGGGGCAGGGAGGGCTACACCTTC.

This sequence joins TRBV5-5 and TRBJ1-1; D is unresolved. The CDR3 contains 14 residues. V was cut by 4 bases and J by 1 base, with 11 bases left in between. CDR1 SGHKS and CDR2 YYEKEE come from the germline V gene (reference sequence). DNA for the CDR3: TGTGCCAGCAGCGGTAGCGTAGCGAACACTGAAGCTTTCTTT. This translates into CASSGSVANTEAFF.

The chain joins TRBV2 to TRBJ1-1; D ambiguous. Germline values: CDR1 SNHLY, CDR2 FYNNEI. The CDR3 extends over 11 amino acids. The germline V and J ends were trimmed by 7 bases and 10 bases, with 13 bases remaining between them. Here the CDR3 reads CASMAGVIAFF. The DNA for the CDR3 is TGTGCCAGCATGGCGGGTGTAATAGCTTTCTTT.

The J gene is TRBJ2-1, the V gene TRBV24-1; 8 bases are a match to TRBD2. The junction had 8 bases not matched to a gene; V was cut back by 4 bases and J by 7 bases. The CDR3 has 15 residues. Germline-derived CDR1 and CDR2 are KGHDR and SFDVKD. CDR3 sequence (DNA): TGTGCCACCAGTGAACCTGGACTAGCTGCTAATGAGCAGTTCTTC. Its protein is CATSEPGLAANEQFF.

V and J are TRBV5-4 and TRBJ2-5; D gene uncertain. The CDR3 has 12 amino acids. Trimming removed 5 bases at V and 1 base at J, with 6 bases between. Germline CDR1 SGHNT, CDR2 YYREEE (reference sequence). This CDR3 reads CASSTSQETQYF. The CDR3 region has the DNA TGTGCCAGCAGTACCAGCCAAGAGACCCAGTACTTC.

The chain is built from TRBV27 and TRBJ1-4, with 7 bases lining up with TRBD1. Germline V lookup: CDR1 MNHEY, CDR2 SMNVEV (reference sequence). With V trimmed by 2 bases and J by 5 bases, 5 bases remained unmatched. This CDR3 has 15 residues. The CDR3 reads CASSLTGEKNEKLFF. Here the CDR3 DNA reads TGTGCCAGCAGTTTAACAGGGGAAAAGAATGAAAAACTGTTTTTT.

The V call is TRBV28, the J call TRBJ1-5, with D uncertain. The CDR3 runs to 13 residues. V was trimmed by 7 bases and J by 7 bases, leaving 14 bases between them. Germline V gene data show CDR1 as MDHEN and CDR2 as SYDVKM. In nucleotides, the CDR3 is TGTGCCAGCAAGACCACGGGGTACCAGCCCCAGCATTTT. Translation: CASKTTGYQPQHF.